These 28 T cell receptor beta chains came from one sample sequenced in a study of Ad26.COV2.S vaccination and SARS-CoV-2 variants. Treatment indicated: 15 to 20 received Ad26.COV2.S at low or high dose, single or two shots; about five received placebo; per-sample allocation not given. The samples date from day 63 after the first vaccine or placebo injection. TCRdb keeps only in-frame clones here, not all; method: immunoSEQ multiplex PCR. The top ten hold more than 7% of the sample, which has roughly 410,000 clones, roughly four fifths seen once. The source was peripheral blood, collected in a trial of Ad26.COV2.S vaccine versus placebo. The receptors stem from a person aged 18 to 65 who received the Ad26.COV2.S COVID-19 vaccine or a placebo.

The J gene is TRBJ1-5, the V gene TRBV24-1, with TRBD1 identical over 7 bases. The ends lost 6 bases at V and 7 bases at J; junction bases unmatched: 8. Germline values: CDR1 KGHDR, CDR2 SFDVKD. The CDR3 runs 14 residues. The CDR3 bases are TGTGCCACCAGTTTGACAGGGTCAGGGCAGCCCCAGCATTTT. Amino acid sequence: CATSLTGSGQPQHF.

The V gene is TRBV11-2, the J gene TRBJ2-1; 8 bases are a match to TRBD2. CDR3 length equals 20 residues. Trimming took 0 bases from V and 9 from J; bases not matched to a gene: 22. The germline V gene has CDR1 SGHAT and CDR2 FQNNGV. The CDR3 sequence is CASSLDFEGGGLRSQGEQFF. The CDR3 DNA sequence: TGTGCCAGCAGCTTAGACTTTGAGGGCGGGGGGCTCCGGTCCCAGGGTGAGCAGTTCTTC.

This CDR3 reads CASSLGQPQETQYF. Written as DNA, the CDR3 is TGTGCCAGCAGTTTAGGGCAGCCCCAAGAGACCCAGTACTTC. The V gene is TRBV27, the J gene TRBJ2-5; D not certain. The V end lost 2 bases, the J end lost 1 base, and 8 bases lay between the germline ends. The CDR3 loop spans 14 amino acids. The germline V gene encodes CDR1 MNHEY and CDR2 SMNVEV (reference sequence).

This clone showed up just once. The gene calls are TRBV9 and TRBJ2-3; D gene ambiguous. Trimming removed 0 bases from V and 1 base from J, with 3 bases in between. The length of the CDR3 is 13 residues. CDR1 is SGDLS, CDR2 YYNGEE, per germline. Here the CDR3 reads CASSVEGTDTQYF. The CDR3 coding sequence is TGTGCCAGCAGCGTAGAGGGCACAGATACGCAGTATTTT.

The V call is TRBV7-9, the J call TRBJ1-1; D gene uncertain. Per germline, CDR1 SEHNR and CDR2 FQNEAQ (reference sequence). CDR3 length: 15 amino acids. V was cut by 4 bases and J by 4 bases, with 16 bases left in between. CDR3 sequence: CASSWGSGRPTEAFF. CDR3 in DNA: TGTGCCAGCAGCTGGGGTTCTGGACGGCCCACTGAAGCTTTCTTT.

The chain links TRBV7-9 to TRBJ2-1; no firm D call. Germline values: CDR1 SEHNR, CDR2 FQNEAQ (reference sequence). Between the trimmed V and J ends, which lost 5 bases and 8 bases, there was a span of 16 bases. There are 14 residues in the CDR3. In nucleotides, the CDR3 is TGTGCCAGCAGCCCGACGGGCGCGGCCCATGAGCAGTTCTTC. Translating it yields CASSPTGAAHEQFF.

The rearrangement uses TRBV29-1 and TRBJ1-4; 7 bases fit TRBD1. The CDR3 runs 13 residues. Germline values: CDR1 SQVTM, CDR2 ANQGSEA. V gave up 6 bases and J gave up 5 bases; unmatched junction bases: 6. CDR3 loop: CSVRTGSNEKLFF. CDR3 bases: TGCAGCGTGCGGACAGGATCAAATGAAAAACTGTTTTTT.

The chain recombines TRBV6-5 with TRBJ1-2; D not certain. Germline V CDR1 and CDR2: MNHEY, SVGAGI. Trimming left V 0 bases short and J 11 bases short, with 13 bases between. This CDR3 spans 13 amino acids. CDR3 loop: CASSYSIHTLYTF. DNA for the CDR3: TGTGCCAGCAGTTACTCGATCCATACTTTATACACCTTC.

J is TRBJ2-7 and V is TRBV3-1 (or the pseudogene TRBV3-2); 12 bases line up with TRBD2. From germline, CDR1 is LGHDT and CDR2 YNNKEL (reference sequence). There are 16 residues in the CDR3. The trim removed 4 bases at V and 4 bases at J, leaving 8 bases unmatched. The CDR3 protein is CASSRIRTSGKYEQYF. The CDR3 bases are TGTGCCAGCAGCCGAATCCGGACTAGCGGGAAATACGAGCAGTACTTC.

The J gene is TRBJ2-2, the V gene TRBV3-1 (or the pseudogene TRBV3-2); no definite D call. In germline, CDR1 is LGHDT, CDR2 YNNKEL (reference sequence). The CDR3 is 12 residues long. V lost 4 bases and J lost 7, with 7 bases in between. This CDR3 reads CASSRTNGELFF. CDR3 sequence (DNA): TGTGCCAGCAGCCGGACGAACGGGGAGCTGTTTTTT.

The chain couples TRBV30 to TRBJ2-7; TRBD1 agrees at 9 bases. The germline gives CDR1 GTSNPN, CDR2 SVGIG (reference sequence). This CDR3 is built from 14 residues. Trimming cost V 5 bases and J 9 bases; bases outside gene matches: 14. The CDR3, as DNA: TGTGCCTGGTCTCCCGGGACAGGGTCCCCCGGGCAGTACTTC. It translates to CAWSPGTGSPGQYF.

The chain links TRBV11-3 to TRBJ2-7, with D perhaps given as TRBD1 or TRBD2 (5 bases each). This CDR3 spans 19 amino acids. The V and J ends lost 5 bases and 2 bases respectively, with 28 bases between them. Germline CDR1 reads SGHNT; CDR2 reads YENEEA. CDR3 sequence reads: CASSTEQWGRSGPTYEQYF. In nucleotides, the CDR3 is TGTGCCAGCAGCACCGAACAGTGGGGCAGGTCGGGACCCACCTACGAGCAGTACTTC.

This chain links TRBV4-3 with TRBJ2-7; 9 nucleotides match TRBD2. After removal of 0 bases from V and 0 bases from J, the junction contained 6 bases not matched to a gene. Germline lookup yields CDR1 LGHNA and CDR2 YSLEER. The CDR3 loop spans 17 amino acids. CDR3 nucleotide sequence: TGCGCCAGCAGCCAAGATCTCCTAGCGGGGTCCTCCTACGAGCAGTACTTC. It yields the protein CASSQDLLAGSSYEQYF.

This chain joins TRBV6-5 and TRBJ1-1; weak D call: TRBD1 (5 bases). Germline loops: CDR1 MNHEY, CDR2 SVGAGI. The CDR3 has 12 residues. Trimming removed 6 bases at V and 10 bases at J, with 15 bases between. As DNA, the CDR3 is TGTGCCAGCAGCAGGGACCGAAGGTCAGCTTTCTTT. It encodes CASSRDRRSAFF.

The CDR3 loop is CASSLLGTANTEAFF. The CDR3 nucleotides are TGCGCCAGCAGCTTACTCGGGACAGCGAACACTGAAGCTTTCTTT. The chain is built from TRBV5-1 and TRBJ1-1; 7 nucleotides line up with TRBD1. The trim removed 2 bases at V and 1 base at J, leaving 5 bases unmatched. The CDR3 is 15 amino acids. Germline V CDR1 and CDR2: SGHRS, YFSETQ.

The genes are TRBV19 and TRBJ1-2; no clear D. The germline gives CDR1 LNHDA, CDR2 SQIVND (reference sequence). Trimming removed 5 bases from V and 0 bases from J, with 10 bases in between. The CDR3 has 14 residues. CDR3 protein: CASSRLDSNYGYTF. The DNA for the CDR3 is TGTGCCAGTAGTCGGTTGGACTCTAACTATGGCTACACCTTC. The full variable domain, its missing parts supplied by reference TRBV19 and TRBJ1-2, is DGGITQSPKYLFRKEGQNVTLSCEQNLNHDAMYWYRQDPGQGLRLIYYSQIVNDFQKGDIAEGYSVSREKKESFPLTVTSAQKNPTAFYLCASSRLDSNYGYTFGSGTRLTVV.

The gene calls are TRBV7-9 and TRBJ2-7; D could derive from TRBD1 or TRBD2 (6 bases each). This CDR3 contains 13 residues. CDR1 and CDR2 (germline): SEHNR, FQNEAQ (reference sequence). Deletions cut 3 bases from V and 6 bases from J, with 12 bases between. This CDR3 is CASSFTQGGEQYF. The CDR3 bases are TGTGCCAGCAGCTTTACACAGGGAGGCGAGCAGTACTTC.

The chain links TRBV7-9 to TRBJ1-2, with D possibly TRBD1 on 6 matching bases. The CDR3 covers 14 residues. Between the trimmed V and J ends, which lost 7 bases and 3 bases, there was a span of 15 bases. Germline CDR1 reads SEHNR; CDR2 reads FQNEAQ (reference sequence). CDR3 bases: TGTGCCAGCACCTACGGGGGCTCCTACTATGGCTACACCTTC. Translation gives CASTYGGSYYGYTF.

The chain recombines TRBV18 with TRBJ2-7; the D call may be TRBD1 or TRBD2 (5 bases each). Germline CDR1 KGHSH, CDR2 LQKENI. This CDR3 region has 15 residues. V gave up 6 bases and J gave up 6 bases, with 21 bases separating them. CDR3 sequence: CASSPYSGSQGEQYF. The CDR3 nucleotides read TGTGCCAGCTCCCCGTATTCAGGGAGCCAGGGCGAGCAGTACTTC.

In the case of this clone: The same CDR3 also results from other DNA sequences found in this sample. The chain combines TRBV5-1 with TRBJ1-5; 7 bases agree with TRBD1. The V segment lost 2 bases and the J segment 4 bases; nucleotides outside the gene matches: 0. Germline CDR1 and CDR2: SGHRS and YFSETQ. This CDR3 spans 13 amino acids. CDR3 region: CASSLQGNQPQHF. The DNA of the CDR3 is TGCGCCAGCAGCTTACAGGGGAATCAGCCCCAGCATTTT.

The J gene is TRBJ2-2, the V gene TRBV9, with 10 bases identical to TRBD2. The CDR3 loop spans 18 amino acids. The V gene's germline CDR1 is SGDLS and CDR2 YYNGEE. V lost 4 bases, J lost 2 bases, and 11 bases stayed unmatched. CDR3 in DNA: TGTGCCAGCAGCCCAAAACTAGGACTAGCGGTCAACACCGGGGAGCTGTTTTTT. Its translation: CASSPKLGLAVNTGELFF.

This clone was detected a few times. J is TRBJ1-6 and V is TRBV29-1; TRBD1 aligns across 9 bases. This CDR3 is built from 13 residues. After removal of 4 bases from V and 5 bases from J, the junction contained 0 bases not matched to a gene. Germline V gives CDR1 SQVTM, CDR2 ANQGSEA. CDR3 DNA sequence: TGCAGCGTTGGACAGGGGGATAATTCACCCCTCCACTTT. Translation: CSVGQGDNSPLHF.

This rearrangement joins TRBV5-4 to TRBJ1-4; D possibly corresponds to TRBD1 (5 bases). Deletions cut 0 bases from V and 7 bases from J, with 16 bases between. This CDR3 is built from 16 residues. Per the germline V gene, CDR1 is SGHNT and CDR2 is YYREEE (reference sequence). The CDR3 coding sequence is TGTGCCAGCAGCTTGGCCTCGGGGACCGGCGGTGAAAAACTGTTTTTT. It encodes CASSLASGTGGEKLFF.

The rearrangement uses TRBV7-9 and TRBJ2-1; TRBD2 aligns across 7 bases. The CDR3 totals 14 residues. The V gene's germline CDR1 is SEHNR and CDR2 FQNEAQ (reference sequence). V trimming: 1 base; J trimming: 9 bases; junction bases outside the gene matches: 6. CDR3 DNA sequence: TGTGCCAGCAGCTTAGGGCGGGAGTTGTCTGAGCAGTTCTTC. Its translation is CASSLGRELSEQFF.

The rearrangement links TRBV27 to TRBJ1-1, with TRBD1 matching over 7 bases. Germline V gene sequence: CDR1 MNHEY, CDR2 SMNVEV (reference sequence). The CDR3 runs 17 residues. V lost 5 bases and J lost 1; bases outside the gene matches: 13. The CDR3 DNA is TGTGCCAGCAGTCAACAGGGGTTGGGACTAGGGAACACTGAAGCTTTCTTT. Translating gives CASSQQGLGLGNTEAFF.

The chain is built from TRBV19 and TRBJ1-3; D might be TRBD1 (5 bases). Germline CDR1 is LNHDA and CDR2 is SQIVND (reference sequence). This CDR3 has 14 amino acids. V was shortened by 3 bases and J by 8 bases, with 14 bases between the two germline ends. The CDR3 region has the DNA TGTGCCAGTAGTATCGCCAGGGCGGCGTACACCATATATTTT. Translation: CASSIARAAYTIYF.

The J gene is TRBJ1-4, the V gene TRBV7-6; 7 bases map to TRBD1. Germline lookup yields CDR1 SGHVS and CDR2 FNYEAQ. The length of the CDR3 is 13 residues. With 1 base clipped from V and 7 bases from J, the junction kept 0 bases outside the gene matches. CDR3 region: CASSLEGAEKLFF. CDR3 DNA sequence: TGTGCCAGCAGCTTAGAGGGGGCTGAAAAACTGTTTTTT. Complete variable domain (other parts from reference TRBV7-6 and TRBJ1-4): GAGVSQSPRYKVTKRGQDVALRCDPISGHVSLYWYRQALGQGPEFLTYFNYEAQQDKSGLPNDRFSAERPEGSISTLTIQRTEQRDSAMYRCASSLEGAEKLFFGSGTQLSVL.

The CDR3 DNA reads TGTGCCAGCAGCAGTGGGGACTCCTACGAGCAGTACTTC. It translates to CASSSGDSYEQYF. The chain employs TRBV9 and TRBJ2-7; D gene ambiguous. With 4 bases removed from V and 0 bases from J, the gap between germline ends came to 8 bases. The CDR3 contains 13 residues. Germline CDR1 SGDLS, CDR2 YYNGEE.